The 26 T cell receptor beta chains in this list originate from one sample, sequenced in a study of tumor-infiltrating lymphocytes in primary liver carcinoma (TCRdb year 2017). TRIzol reagent was used to extract blood RNA from unsorted whole blood, while the DNeasy Blood & Tissue kit provided the germline DNA. Sequenced using an Illumina HiSeq 2500. Using a constant-region primer and ProtoScript II reverse transcriptase, TCRbeta-specific cDNA was reverse-transcribed from around 500 ng total RNA. TCRbeta libraries were built with three nested multiplex PCR rounds, a slightly modified ARM-PCR procedure. Each of the first two PCR rounds ran for about 10 cycles and used multiplex TRBV1-TRBV30 forward primers together with a Cbeta reverse primer. TCRdb ran its own pipeline on the public reads, namely fastp trimming at Q25 and MiXCR clone calling, and kept in-frame beta chains. Each entry merges the rows of one CDR3 protein and shows their most common DNA and genes. The sample contains 150,000 to 200,000 distinct CDR3 sequences, about 60% of them found a single time. Clones ranked in the top ten supply around three quarters of the sample.

Specimen: peripheral blood. The receptors were sampled from a man between 40 and 49 years old with primary liver carcinoma and hepatitis B virus infection.

This clonotype was found a few times. The chain carries TRBV6-2 or TRBV6-3 and TRBJ2-7, with 8 bases fitting TRBD2. Germline V gene lookup returns CDR1 MNHEY and CDR2 SVGEGT. This CDR3 comprises 15 residues. The V and J ends lost 2 bases and 7 bases, in that order; junction bases with no gene match: 10. Here the CDR3 DNA reads TGTGCCAGCAGTTACGGGACCCTCGGGAGGGGGGAGCAGTACTTC. It translates to CASSYGTLGRGEQYF.

This clonotype was counted a few times. The CDR3 reads CASSPSDGGTDTQYF. In nucleotides, the CDR3 is TGTGCCAGCAGTCCCTCTGATGGGGGCACAGATACGCAGTATTTT. This chain links TRBV7-9 with TRBJ2-3; D is unresolved. The CDR3 has 15 amino acids. Germline V gives CDR1 SEHNR, CDR2 FQNEAQ (reference sequence). V lost 6 bases and J lost 1, with 14 bases in between.

This clonotype was seen a few times. This chain joins TRBV29-1 and TRBJ2-7; 9 nucleotides align to TRBD2. This CDR3 has 14 amino acids. Germline V CDR1 and CDR2: SQVTM, ANQGSEA. V lost 5 bases, J lost 2 bases, and 7 bases stayed unmatched. The CDR3 DNA follows: TGCAGCGTTCTTAGCGGGAGAGGGACCTACGAGCAGTACTTC. It yields the protein CSVLSGRGTYEQYF.

This clonotype was recorded many times. V and J are TRBV29-1 and TRBJ2-5; no firm D call. Per the germline V gene, CDR1 is SQVTM and CDR2 is ANQGSEA. The CDR3 contains 10 residues. The CDR3 sequence: CGALQETQYF. For the CDR3, the DNA is TGCGGCGCACTTCAAGAGACCCAGTACTTC.

The rearrangement joins TRBV10-3 to TRBJ2-7; D perhaps matches TRBD2 (6 bases). This CDR3 is 14 amino acids long. The ends were cut back, 4 bases at V and 3 bases at J, with 13 bases in the middle. CDR1 and CDR2 (germline): ENHRY, SYGVKD. DNA of the CDR3: TGTGCCATCAGTGCTCGGACTATCGTCTACGAGCAGTACTTC. Translating gives CAISARTIVYEQYF.

Many counts were recorded for this clonotype. CDR3 sequence (DNA): TGTGCCAGCAGCTTAGGTGTAGGGTCCGGCGAGCAGTACTTC. Protein: CASSLGVGSGEQYF. The chain is built from TRBV11-2 and TRBJ2-7; no clear D. Germline loops: CDR1 SGHAT, CDR2 FQNNGV. The V end was cut by 1 base, the J end by 6 bases, with 13 bases between. The CDR3 sequence is 14 residues long.

J is TRBJ2-3 and V is TRBV29-1; 10 nucleotides line up with TRBD2. The ends lost 4 bases at V and 2 bases at J; junction bases unmatched: 3. Germline V gene sequence: CDR1 SQVTM, CDR2 ANQGSEA. The CDR3 is 14 residues long. The CDR3 region has the DNA TGCAGCGTTGTTCTAGCGGGAGTCACAGATACGCAGTATTTT. It translates to CSVVLAGVTDTQYF.

The chain couples TRBV25-1 to TRBJ2-6, with D hard to call. Germline V gene lookup returns CDR1 MGHDK and CDR2 SYGVNS. The CDR3 is 16 amino acids. V was cut by 2 bases and J by 0 bases, with 8 bases left in between. Here the CDR3 reads CASSEGSYSGANVLTF. The CDR3 nucleotides are TGTGCCAGCAGTGAAGGGTCCTACTCTGGGGCCAACGTCCTGACTTTC.

The chain couples TRBV6-5 to TRBJ2-3; D unresolved. There are 13 residues in the CDR3. The V end was cut by 0 bases, the J end by 4 bases, with 5 bases between. Germline V gene data show CDR1 as MNHEY and CDR2 as SVGAGI. This chain's CDR3 is CASSYSIADTQYF. The CDR3 DNA follows: TGTGCCAGCAGTTACTCGATAGCAGATACGCAGTATTTT.

The chain has TRBV30 and TRBJ1-4, with 7 bases fitting TRBD1. The CDR3 extends over 14 amino acids. Germline V gives CDR1 GTSNPN, CDR2 SVGIG (reference sequence). V lost 0 bases and J lost 2; bases outside the gene matches: 0. The CDR3 sequence is CAWSVTGTNEKLFF. CDR3 in DNA: TGTGCCTGGAGTGTGACAGGGACTAATGAAAAACTGTTTTTT.

Notes on this clonotype: The junction does not match germline at one end; this may be a read error. V usage is TRBV28 and J usage is TRBJ2-5, with 7 positions matching TRBD1. From germline, CDR1 is MDHEN and CDR2 SYDVKM. CDR3 length equals 15 residues. CDR3 sequence (DNA): TGTGCCAGCAGTACAGACGGGGACAGCCAAGATACCCAGTACTTC. It yields the protein CASSTDGDSQDTQYF.

On this clonotype: At one boundary the junction diverges from the germline segment, which might be a read error. As DNA, the CDR3 is TGTGCCAGCAGTTTCCCTCCCCCGGGACAGACGCACTTC. Protein sequence: CASSFPPPGQTHF. This chain links TRBV12-3 or TRBV12-4 with TRBJ1-2; 7 positions match TRBD1. The CDR3 is 13 residues long.

On this clonotype: The junction departs from germline at one end; a sequencing error may be responsible. V gene TRBV5-4 combines with J gene TRBJ2-2; 7 nucleotides align to TRBD2. The CDR3 is 16 residues long. Germline lookup yields CDR1 SGHNT and CDR2 YYREEE (reference sequence). This chain's CDR3 is CASSGGGLYNSGELFF. CDR3 bases: TGTGCCAGCAGCGGGGGGGGACTTTACAACAGCGGGGAGCTGTTTTTT.

Turning to this clonotype: Since a much larger clone is just one base distant, this may be a read error. The rearrangement links TRBV11-3 to TRBJ2-1; no definite D call. This CDR3 comprises 17 residues. The V and J ends lost 0 bases and 8 bases respectively, with 20 bases between them. CDR1 is SGHNT and CDR2 is YENEEA in the germline V gene. CDR3: CASSLDGENASSDEQFF. CDR3 DNA: TGTGCCAGCAGCTTAGATGGAGAGAACGCCTCAAGCGATGAGCAGTTCTTC.

About this clonotype: A single base separates this from a much larger clone, so it may be a read error. The chain is built from TRBV6-1 and TRBJ2-7; a possible D gene is TRBD2 (6 bases). This CDR3 is 15 amino acids long. The germline V gene encodes CDR1 MNHNS and CDR2 SASEGT. CDR3 in amino acids: CAGSENPSAGYEQYF. The CDR3 DNA reads as TGTGCCGGCAGTGAAAACCCTAGCGCGGGCTACGAGCAGTACTTC.

This chain joins TRBV6-6 and TRBJ2-6, with D maybe TRBD2 (5 bases). The V end lost 5 bases, the J end lost 3 bases, and 11 bases lay between the germline ends. Germline-derived CDR1 and CDR2 are MNHNY and SVGAGI (reference sequence). The CDR3 has 15 amino acids. The CDR3 coding sequence is TGTGCCAGCAGTACTAGGGAAGATGGGGCCAACGTCCTGACTTTC. Amino acids: CASSTREDGANVLTF.

This clonotype was seen many times. The chain recombines TRBV29-1 with TRBJ1-2; D is perhaps TRBD1 (6 bases). Germline V gene lookup returns CDR1 SQVTM and CDR2 ANQGSEA. V lost 7 bases and J 2 bases, leaving 11 bases between the germline ends. CDR3 size: 12 residues. The CDR3 loop is CSAAQGNYGYTF. In DNA, the CDR3 is TGCAGCGCCGCTCAGGGGAACTATGGCTACACCTTC.

V and J are TRBV12-3 or TRBV12-4 and TRBJ2-2; D not resolved. The V and J ends lost 2 bases and 4 bases respectively, with 5 bases between them. This CDR3 has 13 residues. CDR3 protein: CASSLLVTGELFF. The CDR3 DNA reads TGTGCCAGCAGTTTACTTGTCACCGGGGAGCTGTTTTTT.

About this clonotype itself: At one end, the junction sequence differs from germline, possibly due to a read error. The V call is TRBV7-8, the J call TRBJ2-3; a possible D gene is TRBD1 (5 bases). The CDR3 spans 15 residues. CDR1 SGHVS and CDR2 FQNEAQ come from the germline V gene. The CDR3 sequence is CASSPTVESTDTQYF. CDR3 in DNA: TGTGCCAGCAGCCCGACAGTCGAAAGCACTGATACGCAGTATTTT.

The chain links TRBV6-1 to TRBJ1-5, with no clear D. The CDR3 consists of 14 residues. V was trimmed by 10 bases and J by 2 bases, leaving 15 bases between them. CDR1 and CDR2 (germline): MNHNS, SASEGT. The CDR3 sequence: CATTYRWGNQPQHF. The DNA of the CDR3 is TGTGCCACAACCTATCGATGGGGCAATCAGCCCCAGCATTTT.

The CDR3 region is CASSHPPPDMGTSRHTGELFF. For the CDR3, the DNA is TGTGCCAGCAGCCATCCTCCCCCCGACATGGGGACTAGCAGACACACCGGGGAGCTGTTTTTT. J is TRBJ2-2 and V is TRBV11-2; 9 bases line up with TRBD2. Germline CDR1 is SGHAT and CDR2 is FQNNGV. The V and J ends lost 5 bases and 3 bases, in that order; junction bases with no gene match: 22. The CDR3 totals 21 residues. The complete variable domain, with remaining parts taken from reference TRBV11-2 and TRBJ2-2, reads EAGVAQSPRYKIIEKRQSVAFWCNPISGHATLYWYQQILGQGPKLLIQFQNNGVVDDSQLPKDRFSAERLKGVDSTLKIQPAKLEDSAVYLCASSHPPPDMGTSRHTGELFFGEGSRLTVL.

The chain combines TRBV6-1 with TRBJ1-2; 7 nucleotides line up with TRBD1. The germline CDR1 and CDR2 sequences are MNHNS and SASEGT. J gave up 4 bases and V 3 bases, and 14 bases lay outside the gene matches. This CDR3 comprises 17 residues. CDR3 loop: CASSELAGTALLYGYTF. CDR3 DNA sequence: TGTGCCAGCAGTGAGCTCGCCGGGACAGCTTTGCTCTATGGCTACACCTTC.

With regard to this clonotype: At one end, the junction sequence differs from germline, possibly due to a read error. This chain joins TRBV11-2 and TRBJ2-3; no clear D gene. From germline, CDR1 is SGHAT and CDR2 FQNNGV. This CDR3 contains 14 residues. In nucleotides, the CDR3 is TGTGCCAGCAGCCCAGCCTACTCCACAGATACGCAGGATTTC. It specifies CASSPAYSTDTQDF.

About this clonotype itself: A read error is possible here, since a much larger clone lies one base away. The rearrangement links TRBV12-3 or TRBV12-4 to TRBJ2-1; D may correspond to TRBD1 or TRBD2 (5 bases each). The CDR3 loop spans 14 amino acids. CDR3 bases: TGTGCCAGCACCGTGGGGGTGGAATACAATGAGCGGTTCTTC. This codes for CASTVGVEYNERFF.

V usage is TRBV10-2 and J usage is TRBJ2-5; 7 nucleotides agree with TRBD1. Germline V gives CDR1 WSHSY, CDR2 SAAADI. Trimming removed 7 bases from V and 3 bases from J; junction bases left unmatched: 8. The CDR3 spans 14 residues. Here the CDR3 reads CASKTTGTEETQYF. The CDR3 DNA reads as TGCGCCAGCAAAACAACCGGGACAGAAGAGACCCAGTACTTC.

This clonotype was seen only a few times. The chain has TRBV29-1 and TRBJ2-2; 11 positions agree with TRBD2. Germline V CDR1 and CDR2: SQVTM, ANQGSEA. V was clipped by 4 bases and J by 1 base; unmatched bases: 5. The CDR3 runs 16 residues. CDR3 residues: CSVGGLAGGNTGELFF. The CDR3 region has the DNA TGCAGCGTTGGTGGGCTAGCGGGAGGGAACACCGGGGAGCTGTTTTTT.